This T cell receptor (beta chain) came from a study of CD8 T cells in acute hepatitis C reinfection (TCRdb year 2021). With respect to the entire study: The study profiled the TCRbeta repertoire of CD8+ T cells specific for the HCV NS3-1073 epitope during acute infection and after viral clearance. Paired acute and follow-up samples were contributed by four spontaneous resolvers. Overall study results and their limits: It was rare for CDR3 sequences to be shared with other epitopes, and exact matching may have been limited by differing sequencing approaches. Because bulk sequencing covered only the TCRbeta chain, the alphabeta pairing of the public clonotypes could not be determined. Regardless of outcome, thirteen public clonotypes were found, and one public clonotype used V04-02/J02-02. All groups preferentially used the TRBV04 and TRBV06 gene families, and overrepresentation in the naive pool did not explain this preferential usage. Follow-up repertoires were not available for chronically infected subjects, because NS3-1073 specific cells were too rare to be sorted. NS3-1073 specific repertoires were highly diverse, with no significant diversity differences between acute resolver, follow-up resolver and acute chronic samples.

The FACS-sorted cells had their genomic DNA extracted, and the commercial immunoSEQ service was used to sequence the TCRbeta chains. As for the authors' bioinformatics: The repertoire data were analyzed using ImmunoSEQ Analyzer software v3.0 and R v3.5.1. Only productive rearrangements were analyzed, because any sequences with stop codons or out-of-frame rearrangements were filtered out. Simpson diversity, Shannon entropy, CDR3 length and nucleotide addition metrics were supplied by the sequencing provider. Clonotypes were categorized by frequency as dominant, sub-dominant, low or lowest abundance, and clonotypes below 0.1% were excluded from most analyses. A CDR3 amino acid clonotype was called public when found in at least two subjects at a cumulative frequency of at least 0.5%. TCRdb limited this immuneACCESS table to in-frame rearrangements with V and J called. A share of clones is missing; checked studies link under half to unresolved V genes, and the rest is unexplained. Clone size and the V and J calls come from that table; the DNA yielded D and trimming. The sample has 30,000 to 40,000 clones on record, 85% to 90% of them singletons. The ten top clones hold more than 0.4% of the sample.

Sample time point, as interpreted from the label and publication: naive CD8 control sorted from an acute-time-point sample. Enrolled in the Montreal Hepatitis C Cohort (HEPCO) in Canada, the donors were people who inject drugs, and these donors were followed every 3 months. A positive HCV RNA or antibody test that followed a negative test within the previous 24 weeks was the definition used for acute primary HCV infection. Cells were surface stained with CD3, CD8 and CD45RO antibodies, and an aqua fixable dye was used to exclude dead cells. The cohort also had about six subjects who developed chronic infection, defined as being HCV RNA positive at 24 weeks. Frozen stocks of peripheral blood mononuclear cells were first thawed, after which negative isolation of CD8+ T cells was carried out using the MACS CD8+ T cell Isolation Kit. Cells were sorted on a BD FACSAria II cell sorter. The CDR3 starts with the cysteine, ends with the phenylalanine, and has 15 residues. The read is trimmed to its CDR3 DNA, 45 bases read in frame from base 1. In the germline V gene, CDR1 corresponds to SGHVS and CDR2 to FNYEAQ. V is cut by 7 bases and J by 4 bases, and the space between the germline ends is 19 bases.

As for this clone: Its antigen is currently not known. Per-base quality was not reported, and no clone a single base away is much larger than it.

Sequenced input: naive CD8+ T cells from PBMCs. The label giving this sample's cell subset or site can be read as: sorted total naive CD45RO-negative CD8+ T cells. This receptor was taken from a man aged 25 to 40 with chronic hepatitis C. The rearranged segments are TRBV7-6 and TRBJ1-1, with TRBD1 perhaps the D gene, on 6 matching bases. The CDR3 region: CASTISGGDITEAFF. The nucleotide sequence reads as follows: TGTGCCAGCACCATTAGCGGGGGGGACATCACTGAAGCTTTCTTT.